This TCR beta chain was identified during a study of beta chain features in type 1 diabetes. Whole-study results and caveats: Shortening of TCRB CDR3s, moderate but significant, appeared in all four CD4+ subsets of Type 1 diabetes patients.

V was trimmed by 2 bases and J by 6 bases, leaving 12 bases between them. CDR3 length: 14 residues. Germline V lookup: CDR1 MNHNS, CDR2 SASEGT. Via the markers CD45RO/CCR7/CD25/CD127/CD95/CD27, stem cell-like memory, regulatory, central memory and naive CD4+ cells were sorted. In regard to this clone: Its antigen is not known.

Expressed TCRB transcripts got sequenced, as all isolated RNA was reverse transcribed. TCRdb keeps only in-frame clones here, not all; method: immunoSEQ multiplex PCR. Among approximately 250,000 clones, roughly a tenth were seen once, and the ten largest hold around 0.018%. The chain is built from TRBV6-1 and TRBJ2-3; D is uncertain. The clonotype comes from a man aged 30 to 45 with type 1 diabetes. The source material was naive CD4+ T cells from blood. The CDR3 nucleotides read TGTGCCAGCAGTGAAAATGTCAATCAGGATACGCAGTATTTT. Protein product: CASSENVNQDTQYF.